This T cell receptor beta chain came from a study of metastatic and nonmetastatic thyroid tumors (dated by TCRdb to about 2020). Study-wide context: For patients with malignant and with benign thyroid disease, the researchers compared repertoires between peripheral blood samples and tumor or nodule tissue samples. Results the study describes overall, beyond this receptor: In both blood and tumor samples, malignant tumors were reported to have significantly higher TCR beta diversity than benign nodules.

Before undergoing thyroid surgery, none of the patients had been given any kind of treatment. Using T-cell receptor beta sequencing, the researchers looked back retrospectively at clinical samples from patients, gathered between about 2012 and 2018. Library method: PCR. Sequencing was performed on an Illumina HiSeq 4000. High-throughput sequencing was used to profile the CDR3 region of the TCR beta-chain in every patient. As for how the authors treated the data: CDR3 differences across clinicopathological groups were used to build a classifier for discriminating distant-metastatic papillary thyroid cancer patients. To measure repertoire diversity the researchers used the Shannon index, while the Morisita-Horn index served to gauge how similar the tumor and blood repertoires were. TCRdb handled the public reads itself, with Q25 trimming in fastp and clone calling in MiXCR, and kept productive beta chains. The V and J calls were not made by the authors but by TCRdb's processing. A total of 15,000 to 20,000 clones appear in this sample, roughly 23% of them only once. Roughly a tenth of the sample belongs to the ten largest clones.

This clone was counted ten times or more. Its antigen specificity is not known. Within one base of it there is no much larger clone, and no base qualities were kept. Relative to germline, V is 4 bases shorter and J is 3 bases shorter, with 8 bases between their ends. Reading the germline V gene (reference sequence) gives CDR1 SGHKS and CDR2 YYEKEE. From cysteine to phenylalanine, the CDR3 is 13 amino acids long. Solely the CDR3 DNA is kept, with 39 bases framed from the first base. The receptor chain draws on TRBV5-5 and TRBJ1-3; tentative D gene TRBD1, with 5 bases matching. The sequenced sample consisted of tumor tissue. The TCR was taken from a male donor with papillary thyroid cancer or a benign thyroid nodule (not recorded which). Some clones in this sample may be carry-over from other donors' samples. CDR3 protein: CASSVTGGNTIYF. The nucleotide sequence is TGTGCCAGCAGCGTCACAGGTGGAAACACCATATATTTT.